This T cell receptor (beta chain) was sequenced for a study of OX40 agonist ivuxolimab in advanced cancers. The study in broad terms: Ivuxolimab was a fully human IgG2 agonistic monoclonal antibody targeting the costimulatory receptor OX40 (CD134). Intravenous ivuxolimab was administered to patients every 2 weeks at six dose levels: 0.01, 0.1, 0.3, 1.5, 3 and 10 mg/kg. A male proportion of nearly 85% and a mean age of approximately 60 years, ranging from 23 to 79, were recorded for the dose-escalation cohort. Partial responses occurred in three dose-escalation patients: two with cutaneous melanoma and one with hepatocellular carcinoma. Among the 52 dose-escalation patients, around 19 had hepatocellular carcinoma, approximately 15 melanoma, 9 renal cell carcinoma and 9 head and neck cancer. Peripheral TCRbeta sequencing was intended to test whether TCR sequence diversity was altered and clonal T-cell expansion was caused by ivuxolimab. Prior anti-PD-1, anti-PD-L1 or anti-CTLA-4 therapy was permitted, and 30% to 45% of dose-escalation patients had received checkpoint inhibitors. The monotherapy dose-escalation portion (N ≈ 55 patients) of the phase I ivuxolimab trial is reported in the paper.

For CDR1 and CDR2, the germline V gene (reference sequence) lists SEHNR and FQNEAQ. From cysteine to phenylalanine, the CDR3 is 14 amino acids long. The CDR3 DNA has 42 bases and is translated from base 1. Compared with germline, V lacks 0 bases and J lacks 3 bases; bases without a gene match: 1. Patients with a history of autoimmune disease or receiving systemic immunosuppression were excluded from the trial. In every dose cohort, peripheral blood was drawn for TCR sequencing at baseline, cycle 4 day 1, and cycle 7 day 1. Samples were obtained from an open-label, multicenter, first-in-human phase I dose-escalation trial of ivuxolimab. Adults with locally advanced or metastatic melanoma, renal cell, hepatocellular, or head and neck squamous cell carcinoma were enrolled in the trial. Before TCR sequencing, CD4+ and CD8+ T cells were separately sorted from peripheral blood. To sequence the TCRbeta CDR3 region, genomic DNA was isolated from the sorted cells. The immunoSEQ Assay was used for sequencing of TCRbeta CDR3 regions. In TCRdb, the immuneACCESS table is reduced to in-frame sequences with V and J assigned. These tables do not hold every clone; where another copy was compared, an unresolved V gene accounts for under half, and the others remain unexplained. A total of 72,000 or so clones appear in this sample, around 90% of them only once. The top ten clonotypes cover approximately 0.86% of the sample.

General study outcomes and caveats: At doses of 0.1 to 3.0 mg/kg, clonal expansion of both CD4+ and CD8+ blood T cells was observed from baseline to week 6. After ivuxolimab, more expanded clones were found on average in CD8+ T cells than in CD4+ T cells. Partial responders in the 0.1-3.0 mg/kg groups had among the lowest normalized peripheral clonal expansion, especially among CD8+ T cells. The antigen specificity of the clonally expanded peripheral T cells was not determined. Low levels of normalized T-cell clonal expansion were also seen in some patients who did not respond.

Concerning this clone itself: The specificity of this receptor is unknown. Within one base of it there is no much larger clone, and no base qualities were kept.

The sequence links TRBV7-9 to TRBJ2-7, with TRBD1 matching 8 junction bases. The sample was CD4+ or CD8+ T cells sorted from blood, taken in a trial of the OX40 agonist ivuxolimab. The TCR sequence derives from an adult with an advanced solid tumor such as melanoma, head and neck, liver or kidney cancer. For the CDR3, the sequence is CASSLAGQDYEQYF. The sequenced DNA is TGTGCCAGCAGCTTAGCGGGACAGGACTACGAGCAGTACTTC.